This T cell receptor beta chain originates from a study of long-term antiretroviral therapy in people with HIV. Worth noting for this clone: As yet, its antigen is unknown.

The study, taken as a whole, reports: Following ART, diversity rose but still fell short of transplant donor controls.

Run at survey level, the immunoSEQ assay was version v3.0. For each individual sample, sequencing targeted roughly 40,000-50,000 T-cell genomes. Produced via immunoSEQ multiplex PCR; TCRdb's table is partial and in-frame only. The sample lists around 8,000 clones; roughly 87% were seen once. Post-ART PBMC samples numbered at least two per donor, and pre-ART ones at least one. The study used samples holding 1-10 million cryopreserved PBMC before DNA extraction. V was pared by 0 bases and J by 4 bases, with 9 bases between. Germline V gene data show CDR1 as LGHNA and CDR2 as YSLEER. The CDR3 runs to 14 residues.

The sample was unsorted PBMCs, taken 0.1 years after starting antiretroviral therapy. The chain employs TRBV4-3 and TRBJ1-2; the D is unclear. The receptor's source is a man aged 35 to 55 with HIV. The CDR3 sequence is CASSQDRAGYGYTF. The CDR3 DNA reads TGCGCCAGCAGCCAAGATCGGGCAGGCTATGGCTACACCTTC.